A single T cell receptor (beta chain) is shown here with its context. Unmatched junction bases numbered 23, after V lost 8 bases and J lost 9 bases. Germline assignment: CDR1 MNHGY and CDR2 SAAAGT. This CDR3 is 18 amino acids long. The data derive from a study of preoperative IRX-2 immunotherapy in early breast cancer. The protocol was immunoSEQ multiplex PCR, while the TCRdb copy is restricted to in-frame clones and leaves out a portion. The sample consists of roughly 25,000 clones, 65% to 85% of them appearing once. As for treatment: preoperative locoregional IRX-2 cytokine immunotherapy. Patients received preoperative, locoregional IRX-2 cytokine immunotherapy in a phase Ib study.

This TCR came from a human donor with breast cancer. The chain combines TRBV6-8 with TRBJ2-7, with TRBD1 matching over 12 bases. The starting material was lymph node tissue, obtained before IRX-2 immunotherapy. CDR3 nucleotides: TGTGCCAGCCAACCCGCCGGGACAGGGGGCCCACAGTCTCTTGGGCAGTACTTC. Translated: CASQPAGTGGPQSLGQYF.